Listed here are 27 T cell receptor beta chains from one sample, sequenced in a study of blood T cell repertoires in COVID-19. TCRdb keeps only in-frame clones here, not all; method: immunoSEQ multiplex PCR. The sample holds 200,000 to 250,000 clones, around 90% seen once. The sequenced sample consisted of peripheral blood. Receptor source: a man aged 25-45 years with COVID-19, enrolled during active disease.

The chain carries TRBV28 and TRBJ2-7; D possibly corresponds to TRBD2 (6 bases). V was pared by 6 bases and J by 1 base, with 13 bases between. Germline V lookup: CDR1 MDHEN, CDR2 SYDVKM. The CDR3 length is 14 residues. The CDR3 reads CASRLIGGSYEQYF. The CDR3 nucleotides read TGTGCCAGCAGGCTAATCGGGGGTTCCTACGAGCAGTACTTC.

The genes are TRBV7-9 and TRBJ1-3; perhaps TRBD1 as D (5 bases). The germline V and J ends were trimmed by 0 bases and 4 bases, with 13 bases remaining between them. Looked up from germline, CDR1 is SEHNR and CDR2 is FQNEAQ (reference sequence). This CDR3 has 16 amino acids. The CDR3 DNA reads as TGTGCCAGCAGCTTAGCGGGGGGTTCGAGAGGAAACACCATATATTTT. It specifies CASSLAGGSRGNTIYF.

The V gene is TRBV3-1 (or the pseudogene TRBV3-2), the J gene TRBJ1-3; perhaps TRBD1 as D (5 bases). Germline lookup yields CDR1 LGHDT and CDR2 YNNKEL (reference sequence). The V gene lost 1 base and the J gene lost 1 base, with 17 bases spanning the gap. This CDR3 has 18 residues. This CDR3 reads CASSQGHGGSGSGNTIYF. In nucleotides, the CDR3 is TGTGCCAGCAGCCAAGGTCACGGGGGATCGGGGTCTGGAAACACCATATATTTT.

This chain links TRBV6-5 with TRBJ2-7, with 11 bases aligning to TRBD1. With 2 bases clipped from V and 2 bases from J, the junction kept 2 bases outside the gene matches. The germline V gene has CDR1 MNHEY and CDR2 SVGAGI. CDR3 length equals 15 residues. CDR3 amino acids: CASSYGTGGTYEQYF. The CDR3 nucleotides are TGTGCCAGCAGTTACGGGACAGGGGGTACCTACGAGCAGTACTTC.

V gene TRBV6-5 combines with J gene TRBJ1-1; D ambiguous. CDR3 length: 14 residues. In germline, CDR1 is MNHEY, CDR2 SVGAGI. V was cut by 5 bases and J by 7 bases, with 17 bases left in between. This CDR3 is CASSLPGLRYEAFF. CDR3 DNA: TGTGCCAGCAGTCTCCCGGGATTACGTTATGAAGCTTTCTTT.

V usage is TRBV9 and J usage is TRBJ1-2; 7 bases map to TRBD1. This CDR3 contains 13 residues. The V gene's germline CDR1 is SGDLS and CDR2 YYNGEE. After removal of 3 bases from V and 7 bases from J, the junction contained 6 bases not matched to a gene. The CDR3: CASSATTGPGYTF. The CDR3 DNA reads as TGTGCCAGCAGCGCAACGACAGGGCCTGGCTACACCTTC. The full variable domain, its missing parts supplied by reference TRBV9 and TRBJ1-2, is DSGVTQTPKHLITATGQRVTLRCSPRSGDLSVYWYQQSLDQGLQFLIQYYNGEERAKGNILERFSAQQFPDLHSELNLSSLELGDSALYFCASSATTGPGYTFGSGTRLTVV.

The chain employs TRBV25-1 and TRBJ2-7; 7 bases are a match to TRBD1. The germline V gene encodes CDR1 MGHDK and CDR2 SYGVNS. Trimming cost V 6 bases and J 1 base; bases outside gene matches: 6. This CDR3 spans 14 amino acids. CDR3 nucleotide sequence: TGTGCCAGCAGCACCGGGACAGTATCCTACGAGCAGTACTTC. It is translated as CASSTGTVSYEQYF.

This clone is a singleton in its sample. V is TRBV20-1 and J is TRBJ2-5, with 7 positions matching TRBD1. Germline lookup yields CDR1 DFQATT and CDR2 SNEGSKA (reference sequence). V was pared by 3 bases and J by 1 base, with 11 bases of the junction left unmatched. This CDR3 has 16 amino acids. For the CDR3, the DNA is TGCAGTGCTAGTTATTGGGACAGCCTATTCCAAGAGACCCAGTACTTC. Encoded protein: CSASYWDSLFQETQYF.

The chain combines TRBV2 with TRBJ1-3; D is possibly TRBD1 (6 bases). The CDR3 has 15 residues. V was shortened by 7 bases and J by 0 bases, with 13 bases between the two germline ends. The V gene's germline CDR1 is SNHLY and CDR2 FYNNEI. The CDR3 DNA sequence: TGTGCCAGCAAGGCAGGGGTCGTCTCTGGAAACACCATATATTTT. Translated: CASKAGVVSGNTIYF. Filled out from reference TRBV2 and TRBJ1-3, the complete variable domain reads EPEVTQTPSHQVTQMGQEVILRCVPISNHLYFYWYRQILGQKVEFLVSFYNNEISEKSEIFDDQFSVERPDGSNFTLKIRSTKLEDSAMYFCASKAGVVSGNTIYFGEGSWLTVV.

CDR3 DNA: TGTGCCAGCAGCACACAACAGGACGGGGGCTACACCTTC. This translates into CASSTQQDGGYTF. The gene calls are TRBV9 and TRBJ1-2, with a possible D match to TRBD1 (5 bases). Deletions cut 4 bases from V and 8 bases from J, with 15 bases between. Per germline, CDR1 SGDLS and CDR2 YYNGEE. CDR3 length: 13 residues.

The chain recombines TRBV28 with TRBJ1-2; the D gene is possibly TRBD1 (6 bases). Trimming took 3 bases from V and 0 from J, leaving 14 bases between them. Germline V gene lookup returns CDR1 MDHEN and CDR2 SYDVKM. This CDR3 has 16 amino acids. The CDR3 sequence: CASSLGGQKANYGYTF. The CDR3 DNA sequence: TGTGCCAGCAGTTTGGGTGGACAGAAAGCTAACTATGGCTACACCTTC.

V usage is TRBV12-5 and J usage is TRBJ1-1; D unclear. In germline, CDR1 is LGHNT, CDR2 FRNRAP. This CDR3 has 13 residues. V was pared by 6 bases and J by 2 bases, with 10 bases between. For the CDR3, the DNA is TGTGCTAGTGGGCGGGAGTCCAACACTGAAGCTTTCTTT. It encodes CASGRESNTEAFF.

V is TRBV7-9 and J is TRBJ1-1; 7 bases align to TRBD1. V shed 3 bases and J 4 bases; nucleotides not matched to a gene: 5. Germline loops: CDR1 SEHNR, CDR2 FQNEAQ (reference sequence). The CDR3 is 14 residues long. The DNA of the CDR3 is TGTGCCAGCAGCTTCAGCAGGGGGAGCACTGAAGCTTTCTTT. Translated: CASSFSRGSTEAFF.

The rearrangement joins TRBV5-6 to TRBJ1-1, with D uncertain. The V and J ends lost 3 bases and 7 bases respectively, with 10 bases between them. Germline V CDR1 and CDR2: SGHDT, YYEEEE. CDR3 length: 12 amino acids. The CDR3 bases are TGTGCCAGCAGCTCCCTGCGGAATGAAGCTTTCTTT. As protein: CASSSLRNEAFF.

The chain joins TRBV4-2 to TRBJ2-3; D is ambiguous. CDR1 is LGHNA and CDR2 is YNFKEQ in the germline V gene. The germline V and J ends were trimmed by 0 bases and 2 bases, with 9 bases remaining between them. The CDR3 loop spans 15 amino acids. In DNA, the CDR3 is TGTGCCAGCAGCCAAGAATGGGCGTCCACAGATACGCAGTATTTT. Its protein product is CASSQEWASTDTQYF.

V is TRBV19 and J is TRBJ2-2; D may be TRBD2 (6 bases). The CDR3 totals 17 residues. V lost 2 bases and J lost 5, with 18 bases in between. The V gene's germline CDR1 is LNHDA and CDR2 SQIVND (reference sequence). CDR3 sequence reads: CASSIKKGRAGTGELFF. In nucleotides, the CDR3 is TGTGCCAGTAGTATAAAGAAAGGGCGCGCGGGGACCGGGGAGCTGTTTTTT.

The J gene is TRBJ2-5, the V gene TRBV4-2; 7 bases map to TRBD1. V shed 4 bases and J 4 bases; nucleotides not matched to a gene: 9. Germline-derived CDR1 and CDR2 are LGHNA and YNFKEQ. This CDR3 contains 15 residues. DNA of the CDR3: TGTGCCAGCAGCCGAGAAACAGGGGTTGGAGAGACCCAGTACTTC. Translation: CASSRETGVGETQYF.

The CDR3 region is CASSLRTGESYEQYF. CDR3 coding DNA: TGTGCCAGCAGCTTAAGGACGGGGGAGTCCTACGAGCAGTACTTC. The chain combines TRBV7-6 with TRBJ2-7; maybe TRBD2 (6 bases). Trimming removed 2 bases from V and 1 base from J, with 12 bases in between. The CDR3 length is 15 residues. The germline V gene encodes CDR1 SGHVS and CDR2 FNYEAQ.

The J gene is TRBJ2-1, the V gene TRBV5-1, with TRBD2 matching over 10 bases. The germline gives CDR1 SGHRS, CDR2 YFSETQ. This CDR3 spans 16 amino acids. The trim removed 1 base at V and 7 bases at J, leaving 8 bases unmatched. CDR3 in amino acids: CASSLSLAGAGNEQFF. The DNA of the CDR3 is TGCGCCAGCAGCTTGTCTCTAGCGGGAGCAGGAAATGAGCAGTTCTTC.

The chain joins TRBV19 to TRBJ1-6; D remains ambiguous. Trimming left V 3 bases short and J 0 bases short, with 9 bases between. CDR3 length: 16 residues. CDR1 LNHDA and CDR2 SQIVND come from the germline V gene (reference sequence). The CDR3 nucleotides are TGTGCCAGTAGTATTGGAGAACGCTCCTATAATTCACCCCTCCACTTT. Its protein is CASSIGERSYNSPLHF. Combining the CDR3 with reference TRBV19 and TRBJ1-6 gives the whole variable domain DGGITQSPKYLFRKEGQNVTLSCEQNLNHDAMYWYRQDPGQGLRLIYYSQIVNDFQKGDIAEGYSVSREKKESFPLTVTSAQKNPTAFYLCASSIGERSYNSPLHFGNGTRLTVT.

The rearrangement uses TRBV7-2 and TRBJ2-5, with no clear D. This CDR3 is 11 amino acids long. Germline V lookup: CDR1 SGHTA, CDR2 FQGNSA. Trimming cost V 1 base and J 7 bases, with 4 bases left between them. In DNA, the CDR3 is TGTGCCAGCAGCTTAGAGCGGACCCAGTACTTC. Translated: CASSLERTQYF.

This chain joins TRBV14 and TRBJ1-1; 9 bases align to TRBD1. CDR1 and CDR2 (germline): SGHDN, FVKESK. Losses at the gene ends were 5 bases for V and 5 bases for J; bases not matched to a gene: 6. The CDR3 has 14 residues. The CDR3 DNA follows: TGTGCCAGCAGCTATACAGGGGGCGGGACTGAAGCTTTCTTT. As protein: CASSYTGGGTEAFF.

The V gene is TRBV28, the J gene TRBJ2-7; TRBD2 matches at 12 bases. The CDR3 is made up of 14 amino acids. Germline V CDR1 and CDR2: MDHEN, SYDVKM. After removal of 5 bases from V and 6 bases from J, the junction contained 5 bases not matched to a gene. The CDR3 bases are TGTGCCAGCAGTCAGACTAGCGGGAGATCCGAGCAGTACTTC. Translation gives CASSQTSGRSEQYF.

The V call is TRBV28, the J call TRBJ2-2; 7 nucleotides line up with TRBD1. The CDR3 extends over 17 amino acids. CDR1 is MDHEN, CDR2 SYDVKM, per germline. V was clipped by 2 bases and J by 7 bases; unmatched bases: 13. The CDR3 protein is CASSLSSWTGGVGELFF. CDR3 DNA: TGTGCCAGCAGTTTAAGTAGTTGGACAGGTGGTGTCGGGGAGCTGTTTTTT.

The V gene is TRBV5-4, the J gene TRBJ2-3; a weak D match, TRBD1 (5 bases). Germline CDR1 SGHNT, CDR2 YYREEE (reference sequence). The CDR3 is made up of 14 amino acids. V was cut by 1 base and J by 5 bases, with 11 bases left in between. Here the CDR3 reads CASSLQGSIDTQYF. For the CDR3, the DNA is TGTGCCAGCAGCTTGCAGGGTTCTATAGATACGCAGTATTTT.

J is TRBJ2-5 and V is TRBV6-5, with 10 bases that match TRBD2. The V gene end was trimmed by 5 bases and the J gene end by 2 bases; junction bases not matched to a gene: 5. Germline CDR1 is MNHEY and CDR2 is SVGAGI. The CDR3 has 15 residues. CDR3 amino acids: CASSTTSGVQETQYF. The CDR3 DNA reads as TGTGCCAGCAGTACCACTAGCGGGGTTCAAGAGACCCAGTACTTC.

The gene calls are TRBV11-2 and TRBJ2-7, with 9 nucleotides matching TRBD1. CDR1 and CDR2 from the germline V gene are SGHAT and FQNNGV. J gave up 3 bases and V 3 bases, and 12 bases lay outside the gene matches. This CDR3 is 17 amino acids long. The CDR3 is CASSFVPGQGKGYEQYF. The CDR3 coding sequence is TGTGCCAGCAGCTTCGTCCCGGGACAGGGAAAGGGCTACGAGCAGTACTTC. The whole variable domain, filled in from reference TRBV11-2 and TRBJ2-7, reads EAGVAQSPRYKIIEKRQSVAFWCNPISGHATLYWYQQILGQGPKLLIQFQNNGVVDDSQLPKDRFSAERLKGVDSTLKIQPAKLEDSAVYLCASSFVPGQGKGYEQYFGPGTRLTVT.